This T cell receptor (beta chain) was identified during a study of T cell responses to AZD1222 COVID-19 vaccine. Germline V gene lookup returns CDR1 GTSNPN and CDR2 SVGIG (reference sequence). This CDR3 is 13 amino acids long. Trimming cost V 4 bases and J 5 bases, with 14 bases left between them. Notes on this clone: What it recognizes is unknown.

Study findings and constraints: Unmutated variant regions are reportedly targeted by nearly half of spike-specific TCRs. The number of AZD1222 recipients seropositive at baseline was only five to seven.

Generated by immunoSEQ multiplex PCR, the TCRdb table keeps only in-frame clones and is missing some. This repertoire shows more than 140,000 clones, approximately 95% found once; its top ten account for over 0.9%. This chain connects TRBV30 to TRBJ1-1; D might be TRBD1 (6 bases). Sequencing was performed on peripheral blood, taken on day 0 of MenACWY control vaccination. This clonotype was obtained from an adult in good health. CDR3 coding DNA: TGTGCCTGGAAGCAGGGGAGTTGGACTGAAGCTTTCTTT. Translation gives CAWKQGSWTEAFF.